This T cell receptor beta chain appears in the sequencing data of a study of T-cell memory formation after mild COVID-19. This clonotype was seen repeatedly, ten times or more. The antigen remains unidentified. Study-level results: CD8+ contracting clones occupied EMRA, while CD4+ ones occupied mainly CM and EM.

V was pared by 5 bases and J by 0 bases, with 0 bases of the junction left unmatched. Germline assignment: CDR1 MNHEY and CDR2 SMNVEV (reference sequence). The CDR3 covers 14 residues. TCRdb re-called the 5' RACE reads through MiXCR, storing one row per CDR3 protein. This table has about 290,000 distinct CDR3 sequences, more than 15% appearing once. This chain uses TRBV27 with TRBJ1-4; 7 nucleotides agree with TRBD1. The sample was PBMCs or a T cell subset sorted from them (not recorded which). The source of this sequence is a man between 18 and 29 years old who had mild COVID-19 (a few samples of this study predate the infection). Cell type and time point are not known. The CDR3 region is CASSTGATNEKLFF. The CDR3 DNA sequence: TGTGCCAGCAGTACAGGGGCAACTAATGAAAAACTGTTTTTT.